Below, 26 T cell receptor beta chains from the same sample are listed, as sequenced in a study of T cell responses to AZD1222 COVID-19 vaccine. Clones were read by immunoSEQ multiplex PCR, and TCRdb kept only the in-frame ones, dropping some. The sample gives roughly 85,000 clones, 90% of which show up once; 3% to 3.5% is in the top ten. The sequenced sample was peripheral blood, obtained 28 days after the second AZD1222 dose. The receptors come from an adult who received the AZD1222 COVID-19 vaccine.

The genes are TRBV7-2 and TRBJ1-3; D uncertain. V was pared by 0 bases and J by 3 bases, with 9 bases between. The CDR3 runs to 15 residues. CDR1 and CDR2 (germline): SGHTA, FQGNSA. CDR3: CASSLALQGGNTIYF. In DNA form, the CDR3 reads TGTGCCAGCAGCTTAGCGCTACAAGGTGGAAACACCATATATTTT.

The chain employs TRBV24-1 and TRBJ2-7, with 8 bases fitting TRBD1. Germline CDR1 and CDR2: KGHDR and SFDVKD. The CDR3 contains 16 residues. The junction had 7 bases not matched to a gene; V was cut back by 2 bases and J by 2 bases. This CDR3 reads CATSDYTGTGPYEQYF. The DNA of the CDR3 is TGTGCCACCAGTGATTACACCGGGACAGGTCCCTACGAGCAGTACTTC.

CDR3 region: CASSKGQAPTQETQYF. CDR3 coding DNA: TGTGCCAGCAGCAAAGGACAGGCGCCCACTCAAGAGACCCAGTACTTC. This chain uses TRBV9 with TRBJ2-5, with TRBD1 matching 7 bases. Germline V gives CDR1 SGDLS, CDR2 YYNGEE. Germline trimming cut 4 bases from V and 2 bases from J; bases unmatched to any gene: 11. The length of the CDR3 is 16 residues.

This sequence joins TRBV27 and TRBJ1-4; D gene ambiguous. This CDR3 contains 15 residues. The germline CDR1 and CDR2 sequences are MNHEY and SMNVEV (reference sequence). Trimming left V 6 bases short and J 0 bases short, with 11 bases between. The CDR3: CASSILGSTNEKLFF. The DNA of the CDR3 is TGTGCCAGCAGCATCCTGGGGTCAACTAATGAAAAACTGTTTTTT.

This chain joins TRBV11-3 and TRBJ2-2; D is unresolved. The CDR3 length is 14 residues. Per the germline V gene, CDR1 is SGHNT and CDR2 is YENEEA. V was clipped by 3 bases and J by 2 bases, with 7 bases between them. DNA for the CDR3: TGTGCCAGCAGCTTTGGGGATAACACCGGGGAGCTGTTTTTT. Translated: CASSFGDNTGELFF. Filled out from reference TRBV11-3 and TRBJ2-2, the complete variable domain reads EAGVVQSPRYKIIEKKQPVAFWCNPISGHNTLYWYLQNLGQGPELLIRYENEEAVDDSQLPKDRFSAERLKGVDSTLKIQPAELGDSAVYLCASSFGDNTGELFFGEGSRLTVL.

The genes are TRBV30 and TRBJ2-1; 9 bases line up with TRBD1. The CDR3 has 15 residues. Germline V CDR1 and CDR2: GTSNPN, SVGIG (reference sequence). With V trimmed by 0 bases and J by 5 bases, 5 bases remained unmatched. The CDR3 DNA is TGTGCCTGGAGTGTCTCGGGACAGGGAGACAATGAGCAGTTCTTC. It yields the protein CAWSVSGQGDNEQFF.

The count of this clone is one. The CDR3 protein is CASSPASFLSGSTEAFF. The CDR3 DNA sequence: TGTGCCAGCAGTCCCGCCTCTTTTTTAAGTGGCAGCACTGAAGCTTTCTTT. This chain connects TRBV6-6 to TRBJ1-1; D gene ambiguous. The ends were cut back, 5 bases at V and 4 bases at J, with 23 bases in the middle. This CDR3 is 17 amino acids long. In germline, CDR1 is MNHNY, CDR2 SVGAGI (reference sequence).

The chain employs TRBV5-6 and TRBJ2-3; D call uncertain. V lost 2 bases, J lost 2 bases, and 12 bases lay in between. CDR1 and CDR2 (germline): SGHDT, YYEEEE. The CDR3 has 15 amino acids. CDR3 sequence (DNA): TGTGCCAGCAGCTTATCTGGAGATCACACAGATACGCAGTATTTT. This encodes CASSLSGDHTDTQYF. Full variable domain (missing parts from reference TRBV5-6 and TRBJ2-3): DAGVTQSPTHLIKTRGQQVTLRCSPKSGHDTVSWYQQALGQGPQFIFQYYEEEERQRGNFPDRFSGHQFPNYSSELNVNALLLGDSALYLCASSLSGDHTDTQYFGPGTRLTVL.

The chain has TRBV7-2 and TRBJ2-3; D gene uncertain. Between the trimmed V and J ends, which lost 1 base and 2 bases, there was a span of 4 bases. From germline, CDR1 is SGHTA and CDR2 FQGNSA. This CDR3 spans 13 amino acids. CDR3 loop: CASSLDNTDTQYF. The CDR3 region has the DNA TGTGCCAGCAGCTTAGACAACACAGATACGCAGTATTTT.

This chain links TRBV5-1 with TRBJ2-1, with TRBD2 matching 7 bases. The CDR3 length is 16 residues. With 3 bases clipped from V and 2 bases from J, the junction kept 8 bases outside the gene matches. Germline lookup yields CDR1 SGHRS and CDR2 YFSETQ. For the CDR3, the DNA is TGCGCCAGCAGCTCTGCTCTAGCGGCAACCTACAATGAGCAGTTCTTC. It yields the protein CASSSALAATYNEQFF.

Only a few counts were recorded for this clone. This rearrangement joins TRBV6-6 to TRBJ2-5, with TRBD2 identical over 10 bases. V lost 6 bases to trimming and J lost 1 base; unmatched junction nucleotides: 8. The CDR3 has 16 amino acids. Per germline, CDR1 MNHNY and CDR2 SVGAGI (reference sequence). CDR3 nucleotide sequence: TGTGCCAGCAGATCCGAGGTAGCGGGGGGCCAAGAGACCCAGTACTTC. Translation gives CASRSEVAGGQETQYF.

The V call is TRBV6-1, the J call TRBJ1-4; maybe TRBD1 (5 bases). V shed 2 bases and J shed 11 bases, with 24 bases lying between them. The CDR3 runs 17 residues. The germline gives CDR1 MNHNS, CDR2 SASEGT. The CDR3 is CASSESGRGTIGAKLFF. Written as DNA, the CDR3 is TGTGCCAGCAGTGAATCGGGTAGGGGCACCATCGGAGCTAAACTGTTTTTT.

The chain employs TRBV3-1 (or the pseudogene TRBV3-2) and TRBJ1-1; the D is unclear. The CDR3 sequence is 13 residues long. Germline V gene lookup returns CDR1 LGHDT and CDR2 YNNKEL (reference sequence). With 4 bases removed from V and 6 bases from J, the gap between germline ends came to 12 bases. CDR3 loop: CASSPYWDAEAFF. The CDR3 DNA follows: TGTGCCAGCAGCCCATATTGGGATGCTGAAGCTTTCTTT.

The V and J genes are TRBV11-3 and TRBJ1-1, with 9 bases matching TRBD1. The CDR3 runs to 16 residues. The germline gives CDR1 SGHNT, CDR2 YENEEA. J gave up 0 bases and V 5 bases, and 7 bases lay outside the gene matches. The CDR3 DNA sequence: TGTGCCAGCAGCCTATACAGGGGGCTAATGAACACTGAAGCTTTCTTT. Translation: CASSLYRGLMNTEAFF.

V and J are TRBV11-3 and TRBJ1-3; TRBD1 aligns across 7 bases. The CDR3 sequence is 15 residues long. CDR1 is SGHNT, CDR2 YENEEA, per germline. Trimming at V came to 0 bases and at J to 1 base, leaving 0 bases not matched to a gene. The CDR3 nucleotides read TGTGCCAGCAGCTTAGAGGGACAGTCTGGAAACACCATATATTTT. Translation: CASSLEGQSGNTIYF. Full variable domain (remainder filled in from reference TRBV11-3 and TRBJ1-3): EAGVVQSPRYKIIEKKQPVAFWCNPISGHNTLYWYLQNLGQGPELLIRYENEEAVDDSQLPKDRFSAERLKGVDSTLKIQPAELGDSAVYLCASSLEGQSGNTIYFGEGSWLTVV.

This sequence joins TRBV18 and TRBJ2-5; D gene uncertain. The CDR3 consists of 15 residues. Per germline, CDR1 KGHSH and CDR2 LQKENI. The V end was cut by 5 bases, the J end by 5 bases, with 18 bases between. The DNA of the CDR3 is TGTGCCAGCTCAGCAGAATGGAGCGTTTATGAGACCCAGTACTTC. It is translated as CASSAEWSVYETQYF.

V gene TRBV5-8 combines with J gene TRBJ1-2; D perhaps matches TRBD1 (6 bases). The germline gives CDR1 SGHTS, CDR2 YDEGEE. The CDR3 is 15 residues long. V was trimmed by 3 bases and J by 4 bases, leaving 16 bases between them. CDR3 nucleotide sequence: TGTGCCAGCAGCTCGACGGGGGCGCAAGGCTATGGCTACACCTTC. It specifies CASSSTGAQGYGYTF. Full variable domain (outside the CDR3, taken from reference TRBV5-8 and TRBJ1-2): EAGVTQSPTHLIKTRGQQATLRCSPISGHTSVYWYQQALGLGLQFLLWYDEGEERNRGNFPPRFSGRQFPNYSSELNVNALELEDSALYLCASSSTGAQGYGYTFGSGTRLTVV.

This chain uses TRBV5-1 with TRBJ2-2; a weak D match, TRBD2 (6 bases). This CDR3 has 16 residues. V was trimmed by 6 bases and J by 4 bases, leaving 19 bases between them. Germline CDR1 SGHRS, CDR2 YFSETQ. The CDR3 nucleotides read TGCGCCAGCACTCCCTCCCCGGGGGTACGCACCGGGGAGCTGTTTTTT. It codes for CASTPSPGVRTGELFF. Looking up the rest from reference TRBV5-1 and TRBJ2-2 gives the full variable domain: KAGVTQTPRYLIKTRGQQVTLSCSPISGHRSVSWYQQTPGQGLQFLFEYFSETQRNKGNFPGRFSGRQFSNSRSEMNVSTLELGDSALYLCASTPSPGVRTGELFFGEGSRLTVL.

This chain uses TRBV2 with TRBJ1-5, with 8 bases lining up with TRBD1. This CDR3 region has 16 residues. J lost 0 bases, V lost 6 bases, and 7 bases had no gene match. CDR1 and CDR2 from the germline V gene are SNHLY and FYNNEI. CDR3 bases: TGTGCCAGCAGACACGACAGGGGATATAGCAATCAGCCCCAGCATTTT. Translated: CASRHDRGYSNQPQHF.

This clone was found once. The chain links TRBV7-9 to TRBJ2-6; D call uncertain. Per the germline V gene, CDR1 is SEHNR and CDR2 is FQNEAQ (reference sequence). The germline V and J ends were trimmed by 5 bases and 0 bases, with 8 bases remaining between them. The CDR3 loop spans 15 amino acids. CDR3 bases: TGTGCCAGCAGCGATGTAAACTCTGGGGCCAACGTCCTGACTTTC. Protein product: CASSDVNSGANVLTF.

The V gene is TRBV29-1, the J gene TRBJ1-1, with a tentative D call TRBD1 (5 bases). Trimming stripped 7 bases from V and 1 base from J, with 22 bases between. This CDR3 comprises 16 residues. The germline V gene encodes CDR1 SQVTM and CDR2 ANQGSEA. CDR3 loop: CSAGKAVGTGNTEAFF. As DNA, the CDR3 is TGCAGCGCTGGGAAGGCGGTGGGGACGGGGAACACTGAAGCTTTCTTT.

The V call is TRBV6-2 or TRBV6-3, the J call TRBJ2-1; 9 bases map to TRBD2. Germline values: CDR1 MNHEY, CDR2 SVGEGT. V lost 5 bases to trimming and J lost 4 bases; unmatched junction nucleotides: 6. CDR3 size: 15 residues. CDR3 sequence reads: CASSGSLAGYNEQFF. The DNA for the CDR3 is TGTGCCAGCAGTGGGTCACTAGCGGGTTACAATGAGCAGTTCTTC.

The chain has TRBV25-1 and TRBJ1-2; possibly TRBD1 for D (5 bases). Trimming cost V 1 base and J 13 bases, with 13 bases left between them. The CDR3 is 12 residues long. Germline V gives CDR1 MGHDK, CDR2 SYGVNS. The CDR3 nucleotides read TGTGCCAGCAGTGAATGGGGGGAAAGTAGCACCTTC. This translates into CASSEWGESSTF.

This clone occurred once. The chain uses TRBV9 and TRBJ2-7, with a possible D match to TRBD2 (7 bases). Germline V gene data show CDR1 as SGDLS and CDR2 as YYNGEE. V lost 3 bases to trimming and J lost 6 bases, with 16 bases between them. The CDR3 has 14 amino acids. CDR3 amino acids: CASSDTPRGAEQYF. DNA for the CDR3: TGTGCCAGCAGCGACACACCCCGGGGGGCCGAGCAGTACTTC.

The chain is built from TRBV10-3 and TRBJ2-6; D gene ambiguous. The CDR3 loop spans 17 amino acids. V was pared by 0 bases and J by 2 bases, with 11 bases between. Per germline, CDR1 ENHRY and CDR2 SYGVKD. CDR3 in DNA: TGTGCCATCAGTGAGTCGTTGACTCCCACTGGGGCCAACGTCCTGACTTTC. Translation: CAISESLTPTGANVLTF.

The chain has TRBV7-3 and TRBJ1-6; a possible D gene is TRBD1 (5 bases). Per the germline V gene, CDR1 is SGHTA and CDR2 is FQGTGA. The CDR3 covers 16 residues. The ends were cut back, 4 bases at V and 0 bases at J, with 10 bases in the middle. As DNA, the CDR3 is TGTGCCAGCAGCTCGGGACCGAGCTCCTATAATTCACCCCTCCACTTT. Encoded protein: CASSSGPSSYNSPLHF.